This passage covers 12 T cell receptor beta chains from one sample sequenced in a study of blood T cell repertoires in COVID-19. The data were produced by immunoSEQ multiplex PCR, yet TCRdb's version contains in-frame clones alone and is incomplete. The sample lists about 75,000 clones; 90% were seen once. Material: peripheral blood. The receptors here all came from a human donor in a cohort sampled during active COVID-19.

The rearrangement uses TRBV5-6 and TRBJ2-7; unclear D gene. CDR1 SGHDT and CDR2 YYEEEE come from the germline V gene. This CDR3 is built from 16 residues. Trimming took off 1 base at V and 0 bases at J, with 14 bases between the two ends. This chain's CDR3 is CASSLLSATGSYEQYF. The CDR3 DNA reads TGTGCCAGCAGCTTGCTTTCGGCTACGGGCTCCTACGAGCAGTACTTC.

The chain couples TRBV19 to TRBJ2-5; 8 nucleotides agree with TRBD1. The V gene end was trimmed by 7 bases and the J gene end by 2 bases; junction bases not matched to a gene: 3. CDR3 size: 13 residues. CDR1 is LNHDA, CDR2 SQIVND, per germline (reference sequence). CDR3 in DNA: TGTGCCAGTACGGACAGGGCTCAAGAGACCCAGTACTTC. Translating gives CASTDRAQETQYF.

The chain carries TRBV10-3 and TRBJ1-6; 11 bases are shared with TRBD1. The germline CDR1 and CDR2 sequences are ENHRY and SYGVKD. After removal of 2 bases from V and 14 bases from J, the junction contained 8 bases not matched to a gene. This CDR3 region has 15 residues. The CDR3: CAISEAGQGVSALHF. The CDR3, as DNA: TGTGCCATCAGTGAGGCGGGACAGGGGGTTTCGGCCCTCCACTTT.

V gene TRBV5-8 combines with J gene TRBJ2-2; D call uncertain. CDR3 length: 15 residues. Looked up from germline, CDR1 is SGHTS and CDR2 is YDEGEE. The ends were cut back, 4 bases at V and 0 bases at J, with 10 bases in the middle. The CDR3 region is CASSPSRSNTGELFF. As DNA, the CDR3 is TGTGCCAGCAGCCCCTCTAGGTCGAACACCGGGGAGCTGTTTTTT.

V usage is TRBV4-2 and J usage is TRBJ1-5, with unresolved D. Germline CDR1 is LGHNA and CDR2 is YNFKEQ. The V end lost 0 bases, the J end lost 2 bases, and 8 bases lay between the germline ends. This CDR3 spans 15 amino acids. In DNA form, the CDR3 reads TGTGCCAGCAGCCAAGATGCCCAGGGCAATCAGCCCCAGCATTTT. Its translation: CASSQDAQGNQPQHF.

The chain carries TRBV10-3 and TRBJ1-1; D may be TRBD1 (6 bases). Looked up from germline, CDR1 is ENHRY and CDR2 is SYGVKD. The CDR3 is made up of 13 amino acids. Trimming cost V 7 bases and J 2 bases, with 11 bases left between them. CDR3 amino acids: CAITTDSNTEAFF. CDR3 DNA: TGTGCCATCACTACGGACAGCAACACTGAAGCTTTCTTT.

This chain links TRBV7-9 with TRBJ1-3; 7 bases agree with TRBD1. The CDR3 sequence is 16 residues long. The germline V gene has CDR1 SEHNR and CDR2 FQNEAQ (reference sequence). V was clipped by 6 bases and J by 0 bases; unmatched bases: 8. The CDR3 loop is CASRRTGQRSGNTIYF. The CDR3, as DNA: TGTGCCAGCAGACGAACGGGACAGCGCTCTGGAAACACCATATATTTT.

The chain uses TRBV6-4 and TRBJ2-2, with D perhaps matching TRBD2 (6 bases). This CDR3 region has 15 residues. V was shortened by 4 bases and J by 4 bases, with 13 bases between the two germline ends. Germline V gene lookup returns CDR1 MRHNA and CDR2 SNTAGT. CDR3 sequence (DNA): TGTGCCAGCAGTGGTCAGGCCGGGGGCACCGGGGAGCTGTTTTTT. Protein product: CASSGQAGGTGELFF.

The chain combines TRBV6-5 with TRBJ1-1, with a possible D match to TRBD1 (6 bases). The CDR3 extends over 14 amino acids. Trimming cost V 2 bases and J 4 bases, with 11 bases left between them. The germline V gene has CDR1 MNHEY and CDR2 SVGAGI. The DNA of the CDR3 is TGTGCCAGCAGTTACGCAGGGGCCGCCACTGAAGCTTTCTTT. Translation gives CASSYAGAATEAFF.

The chain employs TRBV5-1 and TRBJ1-1, with 10 bases lining up with TRBD1. Losses at the gene ends were 4 bases for V and 5 bases for J; bases not matched to a gene: 11. The CDR3 extends over 16 amino acids. The V gene's germline CDR1 is SGHRS and CDR2 YFSETQ. The CDR3 DNA follows: TGCGCCAGCAGCCGGACGACAGGGGGCGCGGGAACTGAAGCTTTCTTT. As protein: CASSRTTGGAGTEAFF.

The gene calls are TRBV5-1 and TRBJ2-2; a weak D match, TRBD1 (6 bases). The CDR3 is made up of 17 amino acids. The germline V gene has CDR1 SGHRS and CDR2 YFSETQ. The V end lost 0 bases, the J end lost 7 bases, and 19 bases lay between the germline ends. The CDR3 DNA sequence: TGCGCCAGCAGCTTGGTAGGGCAGGGGCCCCCTTTCGGGGAGCTGTTTTTT. Amino acids: CASSLVGQGPPFGELFF.

The rearrangement links TRBV21-1 to TRBJ2-5; TRBD1, the D gene given by the table, was not confirmed from the DNA. TRBV21-1 is reported as a pseudogene. The CDR3 is 16 residues long. CDR3 sequence: CASSKAFPGGEETQYF. Written as DNA, the CDR3 is TGTGCCAGCAGCAAAGCGTTCCCAGGGGGCGAGGAGACCCAGTACTTC.